This entry lists 2 T cell receptor beta chains sequenced from one sample in a study of STAT5B mutations in CD4+ large granular lymphocyte leukemia. Produced via immunoSEQ multiplex PCR; TCRdb's table is partial and in-frame only. The sample lists roughly 29,000 clones, 65% to 75% occurring once. Sequencing used CD4+ T cells from blood buffy coats. Receptor source: a human donor in good health.

V is TRBV11-3 and J is TRBJ2-2; D possibly corresponds to TRBD1 (5 bases). Germline V lookup: CDR1 SGHNT, CDR2 YENEEA. Trimming left V 7 bases short and J 1 base short, with 16 bases between. There are 16 residues in the CDR3. CDR3 amino acids: CASKKGQIGNTGELFF. Here the CDR3 DNA reads TGTGCCAGCAAAAAGGGGCAGATCGGGAACACCGGGGAGCTGTTTTTT.

The rearrangement links TRBV5-1 to TRBJ2-7, with D unclear. The CDR3 has 13 amino acids. The germline gives CDR1 SGHRS, CDR2 YFSETQ. Trimming cost V 0 bases and J 6 bases, with 10 bases left between them. In nucleotides, the CDR3 is TGCGCCAGCAGCTTGGCCGGGCGGTCCGAGCAGTACTTC. Translating it yields CASSLAGRSEQYF.